Listed here are 18 T cell receptor beta chains from one sample, sequenced in a study of blood T cells in healthy people across ages. Through a sample-barcoded 5' primer and a J-beta primer mix, a second PCR was run for about 6 to 11 cycles. TCRdb fed the 5' RACE reads into MiXCR, producing one record per CDR3 protein. Here the sample spans some 700,000 distinct CDR3 sequences, about 20% being singletons. The sequencing sample was made of blood. These receptors all come from a man in his 70s in good health.

This clonotype has more than one count but fewer than ten. V usage is TRBV12-3 or TRBV12-4 and J usage is TRBJ1-1; the D is unclear. The CDR3 totals 11 residues. Trimming took 4 bases from V and 6 from J, leaving 6 bases between them. CDR3 region: CASSYGAEAFF. CDR3 sequence (DNA): TGTGCCAGCAGTTATGGGGCTGAAGCTTTCTTT.

The chain has TRBV3-1 and TRBJ2-1; D remains unclear. The assigned J gene may be wrong: the sequence end matches TRBJ2-5 better. Germline CDR1 and CDR2: LGHDT and YNNKEL (reference sequence). This CDR3 is built from 13 residues. The CDR3: CASSQEASKTQYF. CDR3 bases: TGTGCCAGCAGCCAAGAAGCCTCTAAGACCCAGTACTTC.

This clonotype has ten or more counts. The chain has TRBV4-1 and TRBJ2-3, with D possibly TRBD1 on 7 matching bases. Looked up from germline, CDR1 is MGHRA and CDR2 is YSYEKL. The CDR3 extends over 16 amino acids. Trimming took 0 bases from V and 5 from J, leaving 15 bases between them. CDR3: CASSQDWQGGLDTQYF. The CDR3 nucleotides read TGCGCCAGCAGCCAAGATTGGCAGGGGGGCCTAGATACGCAGTATTTT.

The table lists this clonotype with a few counts. CDR3 sequence reads: CASGRSATYEQYF. The CDR3 DNA reads as TGTGCCAGCGGTCGAAGCGCCACTTACGAGCAGTACTTC. This chain joins TRBV12-3 or TRBV12-4 and TRBJ2-7; the D is unclear. The CDR3 contains 13 residues. V was cut by 8 bases and J by 4 bases, with 15 bases left in between.

The chain couples TRBV12-3 or TRBV12-4 to TRBJ2-1, with TRBD2 matching 8 bases. The V and J ends lost 5 bases and 9 bases, in that order; junction bases with no gene match: 9. The CDR3 sequence is 14 residues long. CDR3 bases: TGTGCCAGCAGTAGGGAAGCGGGAGTCGCTGAGCAGTTCTTC. This translates into CASSREAGVAEQFF.

This clonotype was seen many times. The chain is built from TRBV25-1 and TRBJ2-1; 8 bases fit TRBD2. Germline CDR1 is MGHDK and CDR2 is SYGVNS. The J segment lost 0 bases and the V segment lost 5 bases, leaving 9 bases of the junction unmatched. The CDR3 has 17 residues. CDR3 residues: CASSPSSGVSSYNEQFF. The DNA for the CDR3 is TGTGCCAGCAGTCCGAGTAGCGGGGTAAGCTCCTACAATGAGCAGTTCTTC.

The chain is built from TRBV6-6 and TRBJ2-5, with D perhaps TRBD1 (5 bases). The J call is doubtful: the DNA matches TRBJ2-1 better. Germline V CDR1 and CDR2: MNHNY, SVGAGI (reference sequence). The CDR3 covers 13 residues. The CDR3 protein is CASSYQGLGEQFF. The CDR3 DNA sequence: TGTGCCAGCAGTTACCAGGGCCTGGGTGAGCAGTTCTTC.

This clonotype was picked up a small number of times. CDR3 DNA sequence: TGCGCCAGTAGGACTAGCGGCGACGAGCAGTACTTC. The encoded protein is CASRTSGDEQYF. The chain joins TRBV5-1 to TRBJ2-7; TRBD2 aligns across 10 bases. This CDR3 has 12 residues. Trimming removed 8 bases from V and 5 bases from J; junction bases left unmatched: 4. CDR1 is SGHRS and CDR2 is YFSETQ in the germline V gene.

This chain joins TRBV30 and TRBJ1-1, with no clear D. This CDR3 has 12 amino acids. Deletions cut 3 bases from V and 1 base from J, with 6 bases between. Germline assignment: CDR1 GTSNPN and CDR2 SVGIG (reference sequence). CDR3 sequence: CAWSLWNTEAFF. In DNA form, the CDR3 reads TGTGCCTGGAGCTTGTGGAACACTGAAGCTTTCTTT.

The chain recombines TRBV20-1 with TRBJ1-2; weak D call: TRBD1 (5 bases). Trimming cost V 2 bases and J 5 bases, with 9 bases left between them. The CDR3 extends over 12 amino acids. Germline-derived CDR1 and CDR2 are DFQATT and SNEGSKA (reference sequence). In nucleotides, the CDR3 is TGCAGTGCTAGAATTGGGACTTATGGCTACACCTTC. This encodes CSARIGTYGYTF.

At least ten counts were recorded for this clonotype. The chain carries TRBV6-5 and TRBJ2-5, with TRBD2 matching 11 bases. The CDR3 totals 16 residues. The V gene's germline CDR1 is MNHEY and CDR2 SVGAGI. Trimming at V came to 4 bases and at J to 5 bases, leaving 9 bases not matched to a gene. CDR3 residues: CASSSTSGGWLETQYF. Written as DNA, the CDR3 is TGTGCCAGCAGTTCAACTAGCGGGGGATGGTTGGAGACCCAGTACTTC.

CDR3 nucleotide sequence: TGTGCCAGCAGTTCCCGGGACAGGACTCCGTACGAGCAGTACTTC. This translates into CASSSRDRTPYEQYF. V usage is TRBV27 and J usage is TRBJ2-7; 8 nucleotides agree with TRBD1. Germline V gives CDR1 MNHEY, CDR2 SMNVEV (reference sequence). The CDR3 totals 15 residues. J was trimmed by 4 bases and V by 4 bases; bases with no gene match: 9.

The chain combines TRBV9 with TRBJ2-1, with 8 bases identical to TRBD2. The CDR3 runs to 15 residues. Germline CDR1 SGDLS, CDR2 YYNGEE. J gave up 6 bases and V 5 bases, and 10 bases lay outside the gene matches. CDR3 DNA sequence: TGTGCCAGCAGTTCCGGGGGGGCGTGGAGCAATGAGCAGTTCTTC. Protein product: CASSSGGAWSNEQFF. Combining the CDR3 with reference TRBV9 and TRBJ2-1 gives the whole variable domain DSGVTQTPKHLITATGQRVTLRCSPRSGDLSVYWYQQSLDQGLQFLIQYYNGEERAKGNILERFSAQQFPDLHSELNLSSLELGDSALYFCASSSGGAWSNEQFFGPGTRLTVL.

The V gene is TRBV11-2, the J gene TRBJ2-2, with D perhaps being TRBD1 or TRBD2 (5 bases each). V was shortened by 3 bases and J by 1 base, with 12 bases between the two germline ends. CDR3 size: 16 residues. In germline, CDR1 is SGHAT, CDR2 FQNNGV. The DNA for the CDR3 is TGTGCCAGCAGCTTTACAGGAGGTCGGAACACCGGGGAGCTGTTTTTT. Amino acid sequence: CASSFTGGRNTGELFF.

The chain has TRBV20-1 and TRBJ1-5; no clear D gene. V lost 3 bases and J lost 6, with 12 bases in between. The CDR3 is 13 residues long. Per germline, CDR1 DFQATT and CDR2 SNEGSKA (reference sequence). Written as DNA, the CDR3 is TGCAGTGCTAGGTCAAGATGGGCTCAGCCCCAGCATTTT. This translates into CSARSRWAQPQHF.

V usage is TRBV29-1 and J usage is TRBJ1-1, with D perhaps TRBD1 (6 bases). Germline loops: CDR1 SQVTM, CDR2 ANQGSEA. Trimming took 4 bases from V and 0 from J, leaving 15 bases between them. CDR3 length: 15 residues. In DNA form, the CDR3 reads TGCAGCGTTGGGAGGGGGGGGACCCTGAACACTGAAGCTTTCTTT. Encoded protein: CSVGRGGTLNTEAFF. Complete variable domain (other parts from reference TRBV29-1 and TRBJ1-1): SAVISQKPSRDICQRGTSLTIQCQVDSQVTMMFWYRQQPGQSLTLIATANQGSEATYESGFVIDKFPISRPNLTFSTLTVSNMSPEDSSIYLCSVGRGGTLNTEAFFGQGTRLTVV.

This clonotype was observed a handful of times. The chain recombines TRBV5-6 with TRBJ2-3; D not resolved. This CDR3 is 15 amino acids long. In germline, CDR1 is SGHDT, CDR2 YYEEEE. V lost 0 bases and J 2 bases, leaving 10 bases between the germline ends. The CDR3 DNA reads TGTGCCAGCAGCTTGGACTACAGATTCACAGATACGCAGTATTTT. It specifies CASSLDYRFTDTQYF.

The chain combines TRBV7-3 with TRBJ2-1; 7 bases are shared with TRBD2. The end of the DNA fits TRBJ2-5 better, so the J call may be wrong. The CDR3 is 15 amino acids. The germline gives CDR1 SGHTA, CDR2 FQGTGA. CDR3 in amino acids: CASSLTNGRSETQYF. Written as DNA, the CDR3 is TGTGCCAGCAGTCTCACTAACGGGAGGAGTGAGACCCAGTACTTC.